The 28 T cell receptor beta chains below all came from one sample that was sequenced in a study of T cell clones after liver transplantation. Using immunoSEQ multiplex PCR, the repertoire was profiled, and TCRdb retains in-frame clones only, with some absent. In the table there are 65,000 to 95,000 clones, about 80% of which are singletons. The sample here was CD4+ T cells from blood, taken before liver transplant. The receptors originated from a human donor who received a liver transplant.

V gene TRBV7-6 combines with J gene TRBJ2-1, with a possible D match to TRBD2 (5 bases). Trimming took 0 bases from V and 4 from J, leaving 16 bases between them. Germline-derived CDR1 and CDR2 are SGHVS and FNYEAQ. CDR3 length: 17 residues. In nucleotides, the CDR3 is TGTGCCAGCAGCTTAGCGAGAAAACGGGAACGGTACAATGAGCAGTTCTTC. Translated, it gives CASSLARKRERYNEQFF.

This clone appeared a single time. This chain links TRBV10-2 with TRBJ1-2, with D hard to call. This CDR3 is 13 amino acids long. The germline CDR1 and CDR2 sequences are WSHSY and SAAADI. Trimming removed 5 bases at V and 3 bases at J, with 10 bases between. In DNA, the CDR3 is TGCGCCAGCAGTAACCAGGTAGACTATGGCTACACCTTC. Residues: CASSNQVDYGYTF.

CDR3 sequence reads: CASSLTPRGEKLFF. In DNA form, the CDR3 reads TGCGCCAGCAGTCTTACGCCACGCGGTGAAAAACTGTTTTTT. The chain is built from TRBV10-2 and TRBJ1-4, with unresolved D. Trimming stripped 5 bases from V and 7 bases from J, with 14 bases between. The CDR3 has 14 amino acids. Germline values: CDR1 WSHSY, CDR2 SAAADI.

Remarks on this clone: Relative to the germline gene, one junction end is altered; a read error may explain this. The rearrangement uses TRBV5-4 and TRBJ2-7; 13 bases are shared with TRBD2. The germline V gene encodes CDR1 SGHNT and CDR2 YYREEE (reference sequence). CDR3 length: 15 residues. The CDR3 region has the DNA TGCGCCAGCAGCCAAACTAGCGGGAGGGGGTACGAGCAGTACTTC. Residues: CASSQTSGRGYEQYF. Together with reference TRBV5-4 and TRBJ2-7, the CDR3 gives the full variable domain: ETGVTQSPTHLIKTRGQQVTLRCSSQSGHNTVSWYQQALGQGPQFIFQYYREEENGRGNFPPRFSGLQFPNYSSELNVNALELDDSALYLCASSQTSGRGYEQYFGPGTRLTVT.

The chain joins TRBV29-1 to TRBJ2-3; 7 bases map to TRBD2. This CDR3 is built from 12 residues. Germline-derived CDR1 and CDR2 are SQVTM and ANQGSEA. Unmatched junction bases numbered 6, after V lost 6 bases and J lost 6 bases. The CDR3 DNA follows: TGCAGCGTCGCAAGCGGGGAGGATACGCAGTATTTT. Translation: CSVASGEDTQYF.

This chain connects TRBV5-1 to TRBJ2-5; D may be TRBD1 (5 bases). The CDR3 is 13 residues long. Germline V gene data show CDR1 as SGHRS and CDR2 as YFSETQ. The V end was cut by 4 bases, the J end by 1 base, with 8 bases between. The CDR3 sequence: CASSAGFQETQYF. The CDR3 DNA is TGCGCCAGCAGCGCAGGGTTCCAAGAGACCCAGTACTTC.

V and J are TRBV30 and TRBJ1-2; no definite D call. CDR3 length: 13 amino acids. Germline-derived CDR1 and CDR2 are GTSNPN and SVGIG (reference sequence). Trimming left V 0 bases short and J 4 bases short, with 9 bases between. CDR3 loop: CAWSVADPYGYTF. The CDR3 bases are TGTGCCTGGAGTGTGGCCGACCCCTATGGCTACACCTTC.

J is TRBJ2-1 and V is TRBV27, with 10 bases identical to TRBD2. The CDR3 runs to 16 residues. Germline lookup yields CDR1 MNHEY and CDR2 SMNVEV (reference sequence). V gave up 0 bases and J gave up 6 bases; unmatched junction bases: 5. This chain's CDR3 is CASSLSRLAGVNEQFF. In nucleotides, the CDR3 is TGTGCCAGCAGTTTATCGAGGCTAGCGGGAGTCAATGAGCAGTTCTTC.

The V gene is TRBV6-5, the J gene TRBJ2-7, with D possibly matching TRBD1 (6 bases). The germline gives CDR1 MNHEY, CDR2 SVGAGI. The CDR3 runs to 13 residues. Trimming took 6 bases from V and 2 from J, leaving 11 bases between them. The CDR3 reads CASRRDTAYEQYF. CDR3 nucleotide sequence: TGTGCCAGCAGAAGGGACACCGCCTACGAGCAGTACTTC.

In the case of this clone: Distinct nucleotide sequences in the sample also encode this CDR3. The J gene is TRBJ1-2, the V gene TRBV10-2; TRBD1 matches at 7 bases. The CDR3 has 13 residues. Trimming cost V 4 bases and J 3 bases; bases outside gene matches: 2. Germline V gene sequence: CDR1 WSHSY, CDR2 SAAADI. The CDR3 loop reads CASSGTGDYGYTF. The CDR3 DNA is TGCGCCAGCAGTGGCACAGGGGACTATGGCTACACCTTC.

This clone occurred a few times. This chain uses TRBV11-2 with TRBJ1-2, with TRBD1 matching 7 bases. Per the germline V gene, CDR1 is SGHAT and CDR2 is FQNNGV. The V and J ends lost 4 bases and 0 bases, in that order; junction bases with no gene match: 5. There are 15 residues in the CDR3. The CDR3 DNA follows: TGTGCCAGCAGCTGGGACAGAACACCTAACTATGGCTACACCTTC. It specifies CASSWDRTPNYGYTF.

The V call is TRBV2, the J call TRBJ1-5, with a weak D call TRBD1 (6 bases). V lost 4 bases, J lost 5 bases, and 15 bases lay in between. The CDR3 contains 15 residues. Germline-derived CDR1 and CDR2 are SNHLY and FYNNEI. CDR3 loop: CASSVLRGEDQPQHF. As DNA, the CDR3 is TGTGCCAGCAGTGTCCTTAGGGGGGAGGATCAGCCCCAGCATTTT.

The chain combines TRBV20-1 with TRBJ2-5; D is possibly TRBD1 (5 bases). This CDR3 has 11 residues. V lost 8 bases, J lost 2 bases, and 9 bases lay in between. The germline CDR1 and CDR2 sequences are DFQATT and SNEGSKA (reference sequence). CDR3 bases: TGCAGTAAGGACAAGCAAGAGACCCAGTACTTC. Its translation is CSKDKQETQYF.

The chain joins TRBV28 to TRBJ2-5; the match to TRBD2 covers 13 bases. CDR1 MDHEN and CDR2 SYDVKM come from the germline V gene. The CDR3 runs to 18 residues. V trimming: 5 bases; J trimming: 2 bases; junction bases outside the gene matches: 11. The CDR3 region is CASSPTLTSGRRQETQYF. DNA for the CDR3: TGTGCCAGCAGTCCCACACTGACTAGCGGGAGGAGACAAGAGACCCAGTACTTC.

The rearrangement links TRBV30 to TRBJ2-5; TRBD2 matches at 11 bases. The CDR3 is 15 amino acids. Germline CDR1 is GTSNPN and CDR2 is SVGIG (reference sequence). V was pared by 3 bases and J by 5 bases, with 8 bases of the junction left unmatched. This CDR3 reads CAWRRLAGGYETQYF. The CDR3 coding sequence is TGTGCCTGGAGGCGGCTAGCGGGAGGATATGAGACCCAGTACTTC.

This clone was picked up one time. This chain links TRBV5-1 with TRBJ2-7; TRBD1 might be the D (5 bases). Germline V gene lookup returns CDR1 SGHRS and CDR2 YFSETQ. V lost 4 bases, J lost 3 bases, and 17 bases lay in between. The CDR3 contains 15 residues. The DNA of the CDR3 is TGCGCCAGCAGCCAAGGGGTAAACAATGTCTACGAGCAGTACTTC. Translated: CASSQGVNNVYEQYF.

This rearrangement joins TRBV28 to TRBJ1-2; tentatively, D is TRBD1 (6 bases). Per the germline V gene, CDR1 is MDHEN and CDR2 is SYDVKM. This CDR3 spans 14 amino acids. Trimming left V 0 bases short and J 8 bases short, with 13 bases between. This CDR3 is CASSLWLQGQGYTF. The CDR3 coding sequence is TGTGCCAGCAGTTTATGGTTACAGGGTCAGGGCTACACCTTC.

This chain joins TRBV19 and TRBJ2-7, with a tentative D call TRBD2 (5 bases). This CDR3 comprises 14 residues. CDR1 and CDR2 (germline): LNHDA, SQIVND (reference sequence). The germline V and J ends were trimmed by 3 bases and 2 bases, with 11 bases remaining between them. CDR3 region: CASSIAGRAYEQYF. The CDR3 region has the DNA TGTGCCAGTAGTATTGCGGGCCGGGCCTACGAGCAGTACTTC. The whole variable domain, remainder taken from reference TRBV19 and TRBJ2-7, is DGGITQSPKYLFRKEGQNVTLSCEQNLNHDAMYWYRQDPGQGLRLIYYSQIVNDFQKGDIAEGYSVSREKKESFPLTVTSAQKNPTAFYLCASSIAGRAYEQYFGPGTRLTVT.

The rearrangement uses TRBV5-4 and TRBJ2-7, with 14 bases identical to TRBD2. V trimming: 4 bases; J trimming: 7 bases; junction bases outside the gene matches: 7. This CDR3 region has 15 residues. The germline CDR1 and CDR2 sequences are SGHNT and YYREEE (reference sequence). CDR3 nucleotide sequence: TGTGCCAGCAGCATAGGGACTAGCGGGAGTGGGGAGCAGTACTTC. Translating it yields CASSIGTSGSGEQYF.

V is TRBV19 and J is TRBJ1-5; D gene unclear. The ends were cut back, 1 base at V and 1 base at J, with 11 bases in the middle. Per the germline V gene, CDR1 is LNHDA and CDR2 is SQIVND (reference sequence). This CDR3 is built from 16 residues. Written as DNA, the CDR3 is TGTGCCAGTAGTATAGTGGGAGACAACAGCAATCAGCCCCAGCATTTT. Amino acids: CASSIVGDNSNQPQHF.

In its sample, this clone was seen once. The chain employs TRBV5-1 and TRBJ1-1, with D perhaps TRBD1 (6 bases). This CDR3 has 12 amino acids. Per germline, CDR1 SGHRS and CDR2 YFSETQ. The V and J ends lost 4 bases and 10 bases respectively, with 14 bases between them. The CDR3 region is CASSPGQFAAFF. For the CDR3, the DNA is TGCGCCAGCAGCCCCGGACAGTTTGCAGCTTTCTTT.

The chain carries TRBV5-4 and TRBJ2-5; TRBD2 matches at 8 bases. CDR3 length: 16 residues. From germline, CDR1 is SGHNT and CDR2 YYREEE (reference sequence). The junction had 11 bases not matched to a gene; V was cut back by 2 bases and J by 5 bases. The DNA of the CDR3 is TGTGCCAGCAGCTTAACCCGAGGCGGGGGGAGTGAGACCCAGTACTTC. Protein: CASSLTRGGGSETQYF.

The genes are TRBV5-1 and TRBJ1-2, with TRBD1 matching over 10 bases. V shed 4 bases and J 8 bases; nucleotides not matched to a gene: 5. Germline V CDR1 and CDR2: SGHRS, YFSETQ. This CDR3 is 13 amino acids long. In nucleotides, the CDR3 is TGCGCCAGCAGCACGACAGGGGGCGACGGCTACACCTTC. Translated: CASSTTGGDGYTF.

The chain is built from TRBV23-1 and TRBJ2-1; 7 bases map to TRBD2. TRBV23-1 is classed as an ORF, of uncertain function. The length of the CDR3 is 17 residues. V gave up 0 bases and J gave up 9 bases; unmatched junction bases: 14. The CDR3 DNA reads as TGCGCCAGCAGTCAATCTGACCTGGCGGGAGTAAGGAGTGAGCAGTTCTTC. Translated, it gives CASSQSDLAGVRSEQFF.

The chain links TRBV14 to TRBJ2-1; TRBD1 or TRBD2 may be the D gene (6 bases each). In germline, CDR1 is SGHDN, CDR2 FVKESK. V lost 0 bases and J 2 bases, leaving 11 bases between the germline ends. This CDR3 has 16 amino acids. CDR3 residues: CASSQDRGAAYNEQFF. The CDR3 nucleotides read TGTGCCAGCAGCCAAGATAGGGGGGCGGCCTACAATGAGCAGTTCTTC.

The CDR3 coding sequence is TGTGCCAGTAGTATACTGACGGGCCGGTACTCTGGGGCCAACGTCCTGACTTTC. This translates into CASSILTGRYSGANVLTF. The chain combines TRBV19 with TRBJ2-6; D unclear. V lost 2 bases to trimming and J lost 0 bases, with 14 bases between them. There are 18 residues in the CDR3. Germline lookup yields CDR1 LNHDA and CDR2 SQIVND (reference sequence).

The chain carries TRBV6-5 and TRBJ2-1; TRBD2 aligns across 8 bases. The V segment lost 6 bases and the J segment 9 bases; nucleotides outside the gene matches: 13. This CDR3 contains 15 residues. Germline CDR1 and CDR2: MNHEY and SVGAGI. This CDR3 is CASSLASLAGGEQFF. For the CDR3, the DNA is TGTGCCAGCAGCTTGGCCTCGTTGGCGGGAGGTGAGCAGTTCTTC.

V gene TRBV7-2 combines with J gene TRBJ1-4; D unclear. The CDR3 covers 15 residues. Per germline, CDR1 SGHTA and CDR2 FQGNSA. V was cut by 5 bases and J by 4 bases, with 14 bases left in between. CDR3 bases: TGTGCCAGCAGCCTAAATCCAGGCCGTAATGAAAAACTGTTTTTT. Amino acids: CASSLNPGRNEKLFF.